The rows below give T cell receptor beta chains drawn from one sample of a study of identical twins. From the 5' RACE reads, TCRdb called clonotypes with MiXCR, one entry per CDR3 protein. This repertoire shows more than 1.5 million distinct CDR3 sequences, about 32% found once; its top ten account for more than 0.25%. The sequenced material came from cord blood. All receptors derive from a newborn girl in good health. Each CDR3 is given without its conserved first and last residue.

v_gene	j_gene	CDR3aa
TRBV12-3/TRBV12-4	TRBJ1-1	ASSPLHSGRDSEAF
TRBV5-5	TRBJ2-3	ASSGGPIDTQY
TRBV5-1	TRBJ1-3	ASSYQTGIGDTIY
TRBV30	TRBJ1-2	ACDRGGDYGYT
TRBV10-3	TRBJ2-5	AISVGLGSDREETQY
TRBV12-3/TRBV12-4	TRBJ2-7	ASTARVLSYEQY
TRBV20-1	TRBJ1-1	SARRRSIRGDTEAF
TRBV4-1	TRBJ2-1	ASSPEAYSSGGADEQF
TRBV3-1	TRBJ1-2	ASSQDVSGSYGYT
TRBV18	TRBJ2-1	ASSPNAGTSLYNEQF
TRBV5-1	TRBJ1-1	ASSLGTAPIGTEAF
TRBV7-7	TRBJ2-1	ASSGENEQF
TRBV7-8	TRBJ1-6	ASSFRGMVGLFNSPLH
TRBV28	TRBJ1-6	ASSFLAGGGSYNSPLH
TRBV4-1	-	ASSQEGSILAPFYEQY
TRBV4-2	TRBJ2-7	ASSKGLAGVPIYEQY
TRBV27	TRBJ1-1	ASSTQQGLTEAF
TRBV3-1	-	ASSQPSSSYEQY
TRBV20-1	TRBJ2-3	SEASGQDTQY
TRBV10-3	TRBJ2-1	AISDSSGFGDEQF
TRBV5-1	TRBJ2-3	ASSWTTTDTQY
TRBV12-3/TRBV12-4	TRBJ2-3	ASSLWDRGTDTQY
TRBV3-1	TRBJ1-5	ASSQDVRRQPQH
TRBV5-4	TRBJ1-1	AGAGGTEAF
TRBV27	TRBJ1-4	ASRRSGRGREKLF
TRBV2	TRBJ2-3	ASEPSTDTQY
TRBV29-1	TRBJ2-5	TIFKGSSQETQY
TRBV6-2/TRBV6-3	TRBJ1-2	ASSYPWTGSYGYT
TRBV6-5	TRBJ1-6	ASSYSDRGDSPLH
TRBV6-2/TRBV6-3	TRBJ2-1	ASTTRGIINEQF
TRBV6-2/TRBV6-3	TRBJ2-3	ASSYGGTRATDTQY
TRBV7-6	TRBJ1-1	ASSSEVGDTEAF
TRBV7-7	TRBJ2-3	ASSWGLAGPESDTQY
TRBV6-6	TRBJ1-6	ASRLQGGNSPLH
TRBV7-2	TRBJ1-4	ASSLFGRGEKLF
TRBV5-1	-	ASSLEPQGGYEQY
TRBV6-5	TRBJ2-1	ASSYSGQGLGYRETQF
TRBV13	TRBJ2-3	ASSLGGESTDTQY
TRBV9	TRBJ2-7	ASSVLGSEQY
TRBV12-3/TRBV12-4	TRBJ1-5	ASRDRSPSNQPQH
TRBV20-1	TRBJ2-3	SFRRAGNTDTQY
TRBV7-9	TRBJ2-7	ASSLAVRDPTYEQY
TRBV20-1	TRBJ2-7	SASNRGNSYEQY
TRBV7-2	TRBJ2-5	ASSFPSGGVRNEQY
TRBV12-3/TRBV12-4	TRBJ2-5	ASSPFGLTPKETQY
TRBV5-4	TRBJ2-3	ASSLTGGGVTDTQY
TRBV3-1	TRBJ1-2	ASSQNREGYGYT
TRBV7-9	TRBJ1-5	ASSEGGAVQPQH
TRBV11-3	TRBJ2-3	ASSSGAGEDTQY
TRBV5-6	TRBJ2-3	ASSLVFWRPGATDTQY
TRBV3-1	TRBJ1-5	ASSQDHGGQPQH